The text below deals with one T cell receptor beta chain. Its antigen is currently not known. No much larger clone exists at a distance of one base, and base qualities are not known. These data are taken from a study of CD8+ T cells in alopecia areata (dated by TCRdb to 2016 to 2018). For the study in its entirety: Treated patients were enrolled in an open-label pilot trial of oral tofacitinib, 5 to 10 mg twice daily, for moderate-to-severe alopecia areata. TCRbeta CDR3 regions were amplified by immunoSEQ multiplex PCR with 35 Vbeta forward and 13 Jbeta reverse primers. Tofacitinib was administered for 6 to 18 months, and 6 months of follow-up off drug were then conducted to assess delayed response and recurrence. On the human side, TCRbeta sequencing was run on scalp tissue and on sorted CD4+ and CD8+ peripheral blood T cells from healthy controls and from alopecia areata patients with either patchy or totalis/universalis disease. Clonality in the scalp was compared among normal scalp (n=4), patchy alopecia areata scalp (n=8), and alopecia totalis/universalis scalp (n=8). Tofacitinib-treated patients had biopsies at baseline and at 4 and 24 weeks of treatment, with a later scalp biopsy in several patients. The RNA source kit depended on sample type: the PAXgene miRNA kit for fixed scalp, the miRNeasy kit for PBMCs, and the RNeasy kit for mouse skin. In both human patients and the C3H/HeJ mouse model, the study applied high-throughput TCRbeta sequencing to look at T cell clonal expansion in alopecia areata. Disease severity in treated patients was measured with the SALT score, which quantifies the percentage of affected scalp surface area.

V was cut back by 5 bases and J by 3 bases, leaving a gap of 12 bases between them. As encoded in the germline V gene, CDR1 is SGHDT while CDR2 is YYEEEE. The CDR3 holds 14 amino acids from the cysteine to the phenylalanine. Only the CDR3 portion is preserved as DNA: 42 bases, with reading frame beginning at the first base. Explained via the paper, the time point label denotes: around 28 days on oral tofacitinib. Read against the paper, the sample's treatment or condition label means: oral pan-JAK inhibitor, 5-10 mg twice daily. Peripheral blood and lesional scalp punch biopsies were obtained from patients with alopecia areata. PBMCs were isolated by density centrifugation and stained for CD3, CD4 and CD8, and CD4+ and CD8+ T cells were sorted on a FACSAria. The paper as a whole reports these results and caveats: Compared with mice, TCR sequences shared between patients were less clear, possibly partly because of HLA diversity across the patient population. During tofacitinib treatment, many expanded lesional clones remained in scalp and blood, and this persistence may partly explain relapse after treatment is stopped. Because the treated cohort was small and included a single nonresponder, larger studies are needed to assess links between baseline CD8+ expansion and response. Tofacitinib significantly lowered scalp clonality and the number of expanded CD8+ clones among the top 100 scalp clones. Unlike mouse skin, where gammadelta T cells dominate, normal human skin contains resident alphabeta T cells that get sequenced too, which complicates analysis of the scalp TCR repertoire. Compared with normal scalp, lesional scalp had higher clonality and more expanded CD8+ clones, particularly in alopecia totalis/universalis, a pattern that suggests antigenic drive.

The protocol used for the library was the immunoSEQ multiplex PCR assay. RNA was extracted from all samples and reverse transcribed into cDNA, which served as template for TCR sequencing. First-strand cDNA was synthesized with SuperScript III using a 2:1 mix of oligo-dT and random hexamers. Amplification bias was assessed with a synthetic immune receptor repertoire, and residual bias was removed computationally. From the authors' description of their analysis: Raw reads were preprocessed to remove errors, and CDR3 was defined by IMGT conventions from the conserved cysteine to phenylalanine. Clonality was computed as 1 minus the Shannon entropy, with the entropy normalized by log2 of the number of productive unique TCRs. CD4 or CD8 identity of scalp clones was inferred by cross-referencing scalp TCRbeta sequences with sorted blood CD4 and CD8 repertoires. TCRdb retrieved this table from immuneACCESS and kept in-frame rearrangements only. Not all clones are present; in checked studies, unresolved V genes account for under half, and no reason is known for the remainder. That table is the source of V, J and clone size, and D and trimming were worked out from the DNA. The sample yields 200,000 to 250,000 clones; more than 45% were counted once. The top ten clonotypes cover roughly 1.6% of the sample.

The rearrangement joined TRBV5-6 to TRBJ1-3; too little of a D gene remains to name it. Material: CD4+ T cells sorted from blood, obtained at week 4, from a patient treated with tofacitinib. This clonotype was obtained from a human donor with alopecia areata. The DNA is as follows: TGTGCCAGCAGGATCGGCGTTGATGGAAACACCATATATTTT. It translates to CASRIGVDGNTIYF.